This T cell receptor (beta chain) was captured by sequencing in a study of shared clonotypes between healthy human individuals. Genomic DNA of every subset was divided equally among multiple immunoSEQ plates. Only in-frame clones appear in the TCRdb table, and some are missing; sequencing was by immunoSEQ multiplex PCR. The sample includes under 2,000,000 clones, less than 95% of them seen just once. A single count supports this clone. Positively selected for CCR7, the CD45RO-negative cells used as naive CD8 cells excluded terminally differentiated effector memory CD45RA+ cells. This CDR3 has 13 residues. Per the germline V gene, CDR1 is SGHDT and CDR2 is YYEEEE. V lost 4 bases, J lost 7 bases, and 9 bases lay in between.

The chain employs TRBV5-6 and TRBJ1-6; D unclear. The sequenced sample was naive CD8+ T cells sorted from blood. The source is a man between 18 and 29 years old in good health. The DNA for the CDR3 is TGTGCCAGCAGCGAAAGCCCCAATTCACCCCTCCACTTT. Translation: CASSESPNSPLHF.